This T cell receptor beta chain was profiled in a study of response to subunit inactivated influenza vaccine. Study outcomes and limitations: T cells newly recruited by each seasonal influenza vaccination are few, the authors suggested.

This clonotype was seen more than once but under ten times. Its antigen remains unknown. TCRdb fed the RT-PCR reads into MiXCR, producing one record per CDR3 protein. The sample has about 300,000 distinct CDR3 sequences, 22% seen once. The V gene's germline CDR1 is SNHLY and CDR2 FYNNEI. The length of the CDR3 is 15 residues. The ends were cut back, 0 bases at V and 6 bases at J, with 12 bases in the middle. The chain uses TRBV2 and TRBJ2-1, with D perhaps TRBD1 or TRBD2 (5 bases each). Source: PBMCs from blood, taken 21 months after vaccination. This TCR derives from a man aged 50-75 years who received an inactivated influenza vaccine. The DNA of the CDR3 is TGTGCCAGCAGTGAAGCGCTTGGGACGGTCAATGAGCAGTTCTTC. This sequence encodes CASSEALGTVNEQFF.